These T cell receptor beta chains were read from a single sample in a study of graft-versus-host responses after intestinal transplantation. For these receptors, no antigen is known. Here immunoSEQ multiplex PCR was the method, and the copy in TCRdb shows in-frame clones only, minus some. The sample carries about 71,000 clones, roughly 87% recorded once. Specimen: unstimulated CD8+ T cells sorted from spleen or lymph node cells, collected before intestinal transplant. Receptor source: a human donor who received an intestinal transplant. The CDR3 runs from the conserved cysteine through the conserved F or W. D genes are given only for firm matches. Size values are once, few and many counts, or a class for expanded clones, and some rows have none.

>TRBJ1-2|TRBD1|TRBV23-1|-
CASSLQTNPWTGPYGYTF
TGCGCCAGCAGCCTACAAACCAACCCATGGACAGGGCCCTATGGCTACACCTTC
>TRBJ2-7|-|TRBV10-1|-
CASSITQGSEQYF
TGCGCCAGCAGCATCACCCAGGGCAGCGAGCAGTACTTC
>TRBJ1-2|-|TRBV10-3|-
CAISEGALPSNYGYTF
TGTGCCATCAGTGAGGGGGCTCTACCCTCTAACTATGGCTACACCTTC
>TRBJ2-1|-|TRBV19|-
CASSPPRTEYNEQFF
TGTGCCAGTAGTCCGCCGAGGACAGAGTACAATGAGCAGTTCTTC
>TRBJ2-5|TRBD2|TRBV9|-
CASSVTSGVQETQYF
TGTGCCAGCAGCGTAACTAGCGGGGTACAAGAGACCCAGTACTTC
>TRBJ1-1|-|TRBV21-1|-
CASSKNGKSGTEAFF
TGTGCCAGCAGCAAAAATGGTAAGTCCGGCACTGAAGCTTTCTTT
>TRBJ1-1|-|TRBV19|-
CASSFEPSSGTEAFF
TGTGCCAGTAGTTTCGAGCCTTCCTCCGGCACTGAAGCTTTCTTT
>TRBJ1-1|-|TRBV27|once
CASRTQPGEAFF
TGTGCCAGCAGAACCCAACCAGGGGAAGCTTTCTTT
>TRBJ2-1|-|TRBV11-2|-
CASRKRDNNNEQFF
TGTGCCAGCAGAAAAAGGGACAACAACAATGAGCAGTTCTTC
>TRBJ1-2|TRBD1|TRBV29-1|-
CSGLGQDDLYGYTF
TGCAGCGGTCTGGGACAGGATGACCTCTATGGCTACACCTTC
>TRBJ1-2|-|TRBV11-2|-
CASSERVAYGYTF
TGTGCCAGCAGCGAGCGGGTGGCCTATGGCTACACCTTC
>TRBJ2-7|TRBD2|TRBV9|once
CASSASGDYEQYF
TGTGCCAGCAGTGCTAGCGGGGACTACGAGCAGTACTTC
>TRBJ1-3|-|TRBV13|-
CASSSGTTGNTIYF
TGTGCCAGCAGCTCCGGAACGACAGGAAACACCATATATTTT
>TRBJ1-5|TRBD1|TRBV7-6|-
CASSLGTGPGGNQPQHF
TGTGCCAGCAGCTTAGGGACAGGACCCGGAGGCAATCAGCCCCAGCATTTT
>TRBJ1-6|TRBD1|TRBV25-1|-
CASKPGTVSPLHF
TGTGCCAGCAAACCCGGGACAGTGTCACCCCTCCACTTT
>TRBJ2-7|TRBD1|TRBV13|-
CASSPTGREQYF
TGTGCCAGCAGCCCGACAGGGCGCGAGCAGTACTTC
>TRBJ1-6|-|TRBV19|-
CAIRGPGGYNSPLHF
TGTGCCATCCGAGGGCCTGGCGGCTATAATTCACCCCTCCACTTT
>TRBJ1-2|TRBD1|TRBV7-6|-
CASSKGGPGQAF
TGTGCCAGCAGCAAAGGGGGTCCGGGACAGGCATTC
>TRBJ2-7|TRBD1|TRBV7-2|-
CASSPGTGGDEQYF
TGTGCCAGCAGTCCCGGGACAGGGGGCGACGAGCAGTACTTC
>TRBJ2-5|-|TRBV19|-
CASTPSGKETQYF
TGTGCCAGTACCCCCTCGGGAAAAGAGACCCAGTACTTC